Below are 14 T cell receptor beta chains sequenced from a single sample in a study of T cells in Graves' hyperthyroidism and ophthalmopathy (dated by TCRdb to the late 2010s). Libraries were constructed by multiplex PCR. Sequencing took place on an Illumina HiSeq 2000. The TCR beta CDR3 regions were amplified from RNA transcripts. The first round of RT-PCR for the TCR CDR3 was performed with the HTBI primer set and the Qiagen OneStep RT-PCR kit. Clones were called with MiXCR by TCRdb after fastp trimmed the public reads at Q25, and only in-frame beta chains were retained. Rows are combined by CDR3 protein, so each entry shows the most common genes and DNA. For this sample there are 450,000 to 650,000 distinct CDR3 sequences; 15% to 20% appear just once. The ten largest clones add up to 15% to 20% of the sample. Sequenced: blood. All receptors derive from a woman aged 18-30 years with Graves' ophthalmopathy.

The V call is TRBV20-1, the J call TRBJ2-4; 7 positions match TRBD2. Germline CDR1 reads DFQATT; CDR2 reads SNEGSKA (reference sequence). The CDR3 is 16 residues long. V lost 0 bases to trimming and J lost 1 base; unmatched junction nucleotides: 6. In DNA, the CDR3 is TGCAGTGCTAGAGATTGGGAGGGCGATGCCAAAAACATTCAGTACTTC. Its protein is CSARDWEGDAKNIQYF.

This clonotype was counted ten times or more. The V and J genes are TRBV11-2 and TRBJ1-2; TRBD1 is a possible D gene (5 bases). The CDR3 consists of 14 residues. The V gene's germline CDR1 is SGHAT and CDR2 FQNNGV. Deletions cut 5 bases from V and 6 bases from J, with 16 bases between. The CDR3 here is CASSPGTPTDGYTF. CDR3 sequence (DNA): TGTGCCAGCAGCCCCGGGACTCCCACGGATGGCTACACCTTC. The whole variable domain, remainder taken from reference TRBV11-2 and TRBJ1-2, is EAGVAQSPRYKIIEKRQSVAFWCNPISGHATLYWYQQILGQGPKLLIQFQNNGVVDDSQLPKDRFSAERLKGVDSTLKIQPAKLEDSAVYLCASSPGTPTDGYTFGSGTRLTVV.

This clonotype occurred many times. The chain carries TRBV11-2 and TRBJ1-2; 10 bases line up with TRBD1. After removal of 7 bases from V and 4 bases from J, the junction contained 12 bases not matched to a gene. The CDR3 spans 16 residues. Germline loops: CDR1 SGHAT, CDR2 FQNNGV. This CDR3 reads CASIHSRDRGLYGYTF. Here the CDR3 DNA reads TGTGCCAGCATCCACAGTAGGGACAGGGGCCTCTATGGCTACACCTTC.

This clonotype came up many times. CDR3 residues: CASSRAGAGSNTEAFF. For the CDR3, the DNA is TGTGCCAGCAGCCGAGCCGGGGCAGGGAGTAACACTGAAGCTTTCTTT. The chain is built from TRBV27 and TRBJ1-1, with a possible D match to TRBD1 (5 bases). The CDR3 consists of 16 residues. In germline, CDR1 is MNHEY, CDR2 SMNVEV (reference sequence). Trimming pared 6 bases from V and 2 bases from J, leaving 19 bases between.

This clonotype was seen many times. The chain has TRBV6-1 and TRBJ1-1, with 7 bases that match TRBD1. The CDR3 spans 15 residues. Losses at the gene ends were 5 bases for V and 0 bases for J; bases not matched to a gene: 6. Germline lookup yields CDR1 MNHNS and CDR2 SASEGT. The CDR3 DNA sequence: TGTGCCAGCAGTCCATCAGGGGGACTGAACACTGAAGCTTTCTTT. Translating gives CASSPSGGLNTEAFF.

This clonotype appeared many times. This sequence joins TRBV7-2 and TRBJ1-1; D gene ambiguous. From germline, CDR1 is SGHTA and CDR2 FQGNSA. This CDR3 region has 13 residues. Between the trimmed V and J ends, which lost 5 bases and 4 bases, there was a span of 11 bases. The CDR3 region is CASSMTISTEAFF. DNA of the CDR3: TGTGCCAGCAGCATGACCATTAGCACTGAAGCTTTCTTT. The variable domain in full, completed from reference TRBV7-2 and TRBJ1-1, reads GAGVSQSPSNKVTEKGKDVELRCDPISGHTALYWYRQSLGQGLEFLIYFQGNSAPDKSGLPSDRFSAERTGGSVSTLTIQRTQQEDSAVYLCASSMTISTEAFFGQGTRLTVV.

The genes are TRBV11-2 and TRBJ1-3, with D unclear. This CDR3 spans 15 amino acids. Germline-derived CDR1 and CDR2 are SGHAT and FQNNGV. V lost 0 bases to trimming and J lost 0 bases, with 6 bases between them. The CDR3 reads CASSLEGYSGNTIYF. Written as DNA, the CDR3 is TGTGCCAGCAGCTTAGAAGGGTACTCTGGAAACACCATATATTTT.

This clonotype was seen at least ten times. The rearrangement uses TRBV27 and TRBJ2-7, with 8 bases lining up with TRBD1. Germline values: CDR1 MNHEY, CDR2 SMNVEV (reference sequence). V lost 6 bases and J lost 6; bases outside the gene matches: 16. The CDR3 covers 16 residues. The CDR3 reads CASSNGLGTGISEQYF. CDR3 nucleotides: TGTGCCAGCAGCAACGGATTAGGGACAGGTATAAGCGAGCAGTACTTC.

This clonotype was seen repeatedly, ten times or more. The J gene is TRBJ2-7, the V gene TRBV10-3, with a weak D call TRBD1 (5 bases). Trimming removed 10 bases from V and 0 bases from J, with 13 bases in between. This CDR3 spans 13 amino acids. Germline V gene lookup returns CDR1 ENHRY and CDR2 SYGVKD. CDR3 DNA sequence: TGTGCCACCGGACAAGACCTCTCCTACGAGCAGTACTTC. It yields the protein CATGQDLSYEQYF.

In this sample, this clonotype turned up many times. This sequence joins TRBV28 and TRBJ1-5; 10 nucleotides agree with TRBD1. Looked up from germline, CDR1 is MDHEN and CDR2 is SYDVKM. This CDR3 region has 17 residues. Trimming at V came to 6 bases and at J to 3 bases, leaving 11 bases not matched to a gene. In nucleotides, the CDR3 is TGTGCCAGCAGCCAACCGGGACAGGGGTTCCTCAATCAGCCCCAGCATTTT. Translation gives CASSQPGQGFLNQPQHF.

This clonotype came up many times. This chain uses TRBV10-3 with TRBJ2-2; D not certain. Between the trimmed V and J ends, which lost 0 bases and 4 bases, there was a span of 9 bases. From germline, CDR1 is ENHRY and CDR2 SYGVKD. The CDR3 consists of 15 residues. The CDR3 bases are TGTGCCATCAGTGAGTCGGTATCATTCACCGGGGAGCTGTTTTTT. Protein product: CAISESVSFTGELFF.

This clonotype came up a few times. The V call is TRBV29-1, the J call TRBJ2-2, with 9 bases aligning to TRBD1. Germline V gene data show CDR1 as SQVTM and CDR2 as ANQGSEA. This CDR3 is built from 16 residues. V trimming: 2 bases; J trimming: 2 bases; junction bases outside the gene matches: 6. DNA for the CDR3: TGCAGCGTTGAAATATACAGGGGGCGTAACACCGGGGAGCTGTTTTTT. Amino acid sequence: CSVEIYRGRNTGELFF.

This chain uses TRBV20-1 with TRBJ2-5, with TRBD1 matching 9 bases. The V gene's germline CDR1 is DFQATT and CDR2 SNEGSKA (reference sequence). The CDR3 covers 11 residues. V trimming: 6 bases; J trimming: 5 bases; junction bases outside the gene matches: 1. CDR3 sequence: CSAGTGETQYF. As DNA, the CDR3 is TGCAGTGCAGGGACAGGGGAGACCCAGTACTTC.

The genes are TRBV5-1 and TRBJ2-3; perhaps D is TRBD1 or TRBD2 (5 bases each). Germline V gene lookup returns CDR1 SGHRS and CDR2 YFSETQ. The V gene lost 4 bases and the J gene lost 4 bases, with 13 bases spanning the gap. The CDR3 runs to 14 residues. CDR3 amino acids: CASSPGASSDTQYF. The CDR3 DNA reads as TGCGCCAGCAGCCCCGGGGCTAGCTCAGATACGCAGTATTTT. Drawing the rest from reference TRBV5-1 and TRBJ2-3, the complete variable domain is KAGVTQTPRYLIKTRGQQVTLSCSPISGHRSVSWYQQTPGQGLQFLFEYFSETQRNKGNFPGRFSGRQFSNSRSEMNVSTLELGDSALYLCASSPGASSDTQYFGPGTRLTVL.